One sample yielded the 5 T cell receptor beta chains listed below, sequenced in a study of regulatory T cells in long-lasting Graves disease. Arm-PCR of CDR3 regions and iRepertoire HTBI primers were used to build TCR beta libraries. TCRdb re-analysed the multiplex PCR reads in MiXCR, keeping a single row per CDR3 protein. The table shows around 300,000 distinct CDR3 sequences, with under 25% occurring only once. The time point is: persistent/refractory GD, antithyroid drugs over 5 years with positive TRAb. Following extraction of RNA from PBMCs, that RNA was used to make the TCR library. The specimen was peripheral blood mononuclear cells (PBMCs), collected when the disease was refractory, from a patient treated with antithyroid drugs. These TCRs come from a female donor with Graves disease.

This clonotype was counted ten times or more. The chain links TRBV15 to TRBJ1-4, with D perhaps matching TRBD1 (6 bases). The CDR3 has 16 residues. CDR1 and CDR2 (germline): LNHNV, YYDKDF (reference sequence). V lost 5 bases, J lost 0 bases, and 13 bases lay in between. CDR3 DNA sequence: TGTGCCACCAGCCCAACCAGGGGTGCAACTAATGAAAAACTGTTTTTT. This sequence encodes CATSPTRGATNEKLFF.

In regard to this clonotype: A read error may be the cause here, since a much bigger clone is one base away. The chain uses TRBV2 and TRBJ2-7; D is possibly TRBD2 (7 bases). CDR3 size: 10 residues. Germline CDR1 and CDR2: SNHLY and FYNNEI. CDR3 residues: CAGRGGAQYF. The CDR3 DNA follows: TGTGCCGGCAGGGGAGGGGCGCAGTACTTC.

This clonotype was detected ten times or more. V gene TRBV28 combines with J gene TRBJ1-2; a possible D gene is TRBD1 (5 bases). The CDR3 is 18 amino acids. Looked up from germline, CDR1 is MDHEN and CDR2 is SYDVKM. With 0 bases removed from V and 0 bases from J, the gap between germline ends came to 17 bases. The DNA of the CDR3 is TGTGCCAGCAGTTTATGGTCCGGGGCTGCAGACTCTAACTATGGCTACACCTTC. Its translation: CASSLWSGAADSNYGYTF.

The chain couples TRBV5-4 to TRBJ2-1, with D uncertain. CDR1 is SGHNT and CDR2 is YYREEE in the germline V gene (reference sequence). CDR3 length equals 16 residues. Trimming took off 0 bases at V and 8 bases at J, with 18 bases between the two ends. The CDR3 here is CASSLAGVGNMDEQFF. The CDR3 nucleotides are TGTGCCAGCAGCTTGGCAGGAGTAGGTAATATGGATGAGCAGTTCTTC.

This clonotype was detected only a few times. In DNA, the CDR3 is TGTGCCAGCAGTTTTATGGAGCAGTACTTC. It is translated as CASSFMEQYF. This chain uses TRBV6-2 or TRBV6-3 with TRBJ2-7; D gene unclear. This CDR3 region has 10 residues. Trimming left V 4 bases short and J 7 bases short, with 5 bases between. Germline V lookup: CDR1 MNHEY, CDR2 SVGEGT.